Listed below are T cell receptor beta chains from one sample, sequenced in a study of cytomegalovirus exposure and HLA in healthy donors. The data were produced by immunoSEQ multiplex PCR, yet TCRdb's version contains in-frame clones alone and is incomplete. The table shows about 110,000 clones, with 65% to 80% occurring only once. The sample was PBMCs. The receptors were sampled from a female donor in good health and CMV-seropositive. CDR3s include the opening cysteine and the closing phenylalanine or tryptophan. D genes are given only for firm matches. Rows give clone size only sometimes, using once, few, many, or a class for an expanded clone.

>-|-|TRBJ2-2|TRBV4-2
CASGGQQGSRGELFF
>-|-|TRBJ1-3|TRBV6-1
CASRIQGRGDTIYF
>-|-|TRBJ1-2|TRBV30
CAWSGQGSLTYGYTF
>-|-|TRBJ2-2|TRBV28
CASATWASRRTGELFF
>-|TRBD2|TRBJ2-4|TRBV19
CASTPGRGRRAKNIQYF
>once|-|TRBJ1-1|TRBV7-9
CSSSQDRKEAFF
>-|-|TRBJ2-2|TRBV10-2
CASSMDRHTGELFF
>once|TRBD1|TRBJ2-5|TRBV13
CASSLKQDRLQETQYF
>-|TRBD2|TRBJ2-7|TRBV4-3
CASSQDSGQGSGGKEF
>-|-|TRBJ2-5|TRBV28
CASSSPPGVGETQYF
>-|-|TRBJ2-3|TRBV10-2
CASSEMGGGTDTQYF
>-|-|TRBJ2-7|TRBV7-8
CASSFSQGSYEQYF
>-|-|TRBJ1-4|TRBV28
CASSFVGAGEKLFF
>-|-|TRBJ1-2|TRBV30
CAWKQGYRGSYGYTF
>-|-|TRBJ2-7|TRBV5-5
CASSLRRDSYEQYF
>-|TRBD1|TRBJ1-1|TRBV9
CASSPRDRRTEAFF
>-|TRBD1|TRBJ1-2|TRBV30
CAWRDPGQVSYGYTF
>-|TRBD1|TRBJ2-2|TRBV9
CASSPIPGTGGELFF
>-|TRBD2|TRBJ2-3|TRBV2
CASSVLAGGITDTQYF
>-|TRBD1|TRBJ2-5|TRBV9
CASSFGQGSMGETQYF
>-|TRBD1|TRBJ1-2|TRBV13
CASSDTRDRGINGYTF
>-|TRBD2|TRBJ2-3|TRBV5-1
CASGGTSGVWDTQYF
>-|TRBD1|TRBJ1-3|TRBV5-4
CASSSQGASGNTIYF
>-|TRBD1|TRBJ2-1|TRBV7-3
CASSFSSGTGGREQFF
>-|-|TRBJ1-2|TRBV27
CASSLNPARALDYGYTF
>-|-|TRBJ2-5|TRBV2
CASSGGISETQYF
>-|-|TRBJ2-3|TRBV19
CASSITGKTQYF
>-|TRBD2|TRBJ2-7|TRBV2
CASRSGRGSYEQYF
>-|-|TRBJ1-2|TRBV19
CASIRGGTTNYGYTF
>-|TRBD2|TRBJ2-7|TRBV18
CASSPRRTSGAYEQYF
>-|-|TRBJ2-1|TRBV6-6
CASSSLNEQFF
>-|TRBD2|TRBJ2-5|TRBV7-2
CASSSQIAGGKTQYF